The 26 T cell receptor beta chains below come from one sample, sequenced in a study of graft-versus-host responses after intestinal transplantation. Produced via immunoSEQ multiplex PCR; TCRdb's table is partial and in-frame only. The data hold more than 75,000 clones, with under 95% observed a single time. Antigens of these TCRs are unknown. Source: unstimulated CD4+ T cells sorted from spleen or lymph node cells, taken before transplant. These receptors originate from a human donor who was the organ donor for an intestinal transplant.

V is TRBV28 and J is TRBJ1-5, with no clear D. The V gene's germline CDR1 is MDHEN and CDR2 SYDVKM. Trimming left V 2 bases short and J 1 base short, with 3 bases between. This CDR3 is built from 13 residues. DNA for the CDR3: TGTGCCAGCAGTTTAAGCAGCAATCAGCCCCAGCATTTT. This gives the protein CASSLSSNQPQHF. Together with reference TRBV28 and TRBJ1-5, the CDR3 gives the full variable domain: DVKVTQSSRYLVKRTGEKVFLECVQDMDHENMFWYRQDPGLGLRLIYFSYDVKMKEKGDIPEGYSVSREKKERFSLILESASTNQTSMYLCASSLSSNQPQHFGDGTRLSIL.

This clone was seen a single time. The chain has TRBV29-1 and TRBJ2-1; TRBD2 matches at 9 bases. The CDR3 consists of 14 residues. Germline CDR1 SQVTM, CDR2 ANQGSEA. Unmatched junction bases numbered 9, after V lost 4 bases and J lost 8 bases. This CDR3 is CSVGEREVFDEQFF. The DNA of the CDR3 is TGCAGCGTTGGGGAGCGGGAGGTCTTCGATGAGCAGTTCTTC.

The chain has TRBV19 and TRBJ2-1; 8 bases are shared with TRBD1. With 4 bases clipped from V and 2 bases from J, the junction kept 4 bases outside the gene matches. CDR3 length: 15 amino acids. Germline CDR1 LNHDA, CDR2 SQIVND (reference sequence). In nucleotides, the CDR3 is TGTGCCAGTAGTACAGGGGGCATCGCCTACAATGAGCAGTTCTTC. Amino acids: CASSTGGIAYNEQFF.

For the CDR3, the DNA is TGCGCCAGCAGTGGGACTAGCGGGTCAAGCACAGATACGCAGTATTTT. Its protein is CASSGTSGSSTDTQYF. This chain uses TRBV10-1 with TRBJ2-3, with 11 bases fitting TRBD2. The CDR3 loop spans 16 amino acids. Germline trimming cut 4 bases from V and 0 bases from J; bases unmatched to any gene: 3. CDR1 and CDR2 (germline): WNHNN, SYGVQD (reference sequence).

The chain has TRBV5-1 and TRBJ1-1; 8 bases agree with TRBD1. J was trimmed by 0 bases and V by 4 bases; bases with no gene match: 5. This CDR3 has 15 residues. Germline CDR1 is SGHRS and CDR2 is YFSETQ. CDR3 DNA sequence: TGCGCCAGCAGCCCCGGACAGGGATTGAACACTGAAGCTTTCTTT. Residues: CASSPGQGLNTEAFF.

This chain links TRBV11-3 with TRBJ2-5; D may be TRBD2 (6 bases). There are 14 residues in the CDR3. Trimming stripped 6 bases from V and 0 bases from J, with 11 bases between. Germline CDR1 reads SGHNT; CDR2 reads YENEEA. The DNA for the CDR3 is TGTGCCAGCAGATTCGGGGGTTACCAAGAGACCCAGTACTTC. Translated, it gives CASRFGGYQETQYF.

CDR3 loop: CATGIYYEQYF. The DNA of the CDR3 is TGTGCCACCGGGATTTACTACGAGCAGTACTTC. The chain employs TRBV10-3 and TRBJ2-7; the D gene is possibly TRBD2 (5 bases). Germline loops: CDR1 ENHRY, CDR2 SYGVKD. CDR3 length: 11 residues. Trimming stripped 10 bases from V and 3 bases from J, with 10 bases between.

The gene calls are TRBV19 and TRBJ1-1; TRBD1 matches at 8 bases. V gave up 4 bases and J gave up 6 bases; unmatched junction bases: 10. CDR3 length: 15 residues. Germline V lookup: CDR1 LNHDA, CDR2 SQIVND (reference sequence). CDR3 nucleotides: TGTGCCAGTAGTACCACCGACAGGGGCAGGGCTGAAGCTTTCTTT. This encodes CASSTTDRGRAEAFF.

J is TRBJ2-1 and V is TRBV5-6; 13 bases map to TRBD2. The junction had 1 base not matched to a gene; V was cut back by 0 bases and J by 4 bases. The CDR3 has 16 amino acids. The germline CDR1 and CDR2 sequences are SGHDT and YYEEEE. The CDR3 loop reads CASSLVLAGGYNEQFF. DNA for the CDR3: TGTGCCAGCAGCTTGGTACTAGCGGGGGGGTACAATGAGCAGTTCTTC.

The table lists this clone with a count of one. The chain recombines TRBV2 with TRBJ2-1; D remains unclear. V shed 11 bases and J shed 2 bases, with 16 bases lying between them. This CDR3 is built from 14 residues. The germline V gene has CDR1 SNHLY and CDR2 FYNNEI. CDR3 bases: TGTGCCTCAACCGGAGTCCCGGCCTACAATGAGCAGTTCTTC. It specifies CASTGVPAYNEQFF.

This chain connects TRBV21-1 to TRBJ2-4; the DNA was not used to check the table's D call, TRBD1. TRBV21-1 is a known pseudogene. The CDR3 totals 16 residues. CDR3 sequence (DNA): TGTGCCAGCAGCAAAGTGGGTGGGACAGTAAAAAACATTCAGTACTTC. It specifies CASSKVGGTVKNIQYF.

This clone turned up a few times. The rearrangement uses TRBV5-4 and TRBJ2-3; TRBD2 might be the D (5 bases). The germline V gene encodes CDR1 SGHNT and CDR2 YYREEE (reference sequence). V lost 5 bases and J 0 bases, leaving 16 bases between the germline ends. The CDR3 spans 16 residues. This chain's CDR3 is CASSLLGRTSTDTQYF. As DNA, the CDR3 is TGTGCCAGCAGTTTGTTGGGCAGGACTAGCACAGATACGCAGTATTTT.

The chain's CDR3 is CASSQGKARPYTEAFF. CDR3 coding DNA: TGTGCCAGCAGCCAAGGCAAGGCCAGGCCATACACTGAAGCTTTCTTT. The chain carries TRBV4-2 and TRBJ1-1; D is uncertain. Germline-derived CDR1 and CDR2 are LGHNA and YNFKEQ. The CDR3 has 16 amino acids. The V end lost 1 base, the J end lost 3 bases, and 15 bases lay between the germline ends.

This chain connects TRBV6-5 to TRBJ2-1; 10 bases fit TRBD2. This CDR3 has 14 amino acids. The J segment lost 6 bases and the V segment lost 5 bases, leaving 4 bases of the junction unmatched. Germline V gene data show CDR1 as MNHEY and CDR2 as SVGAGI. The DNA for the CDR3 is TGTGCCAGCAGTAGGACTAGCGGTGGCAATGAGCAGTTCTTC. It codes for CASSRTSGGNEQFF.

As DNA, the CDR3 is TGTGCCACCAGCGAGAGTATAGTGGTCGGCAATCAGCCCCAGCATTTT. Translating gives CATSESIVVGNQPQHF. The chain couples TRBV15 to TRBJ1-5; unclear D gene. This CDR3 spans 16 amino acids. V lost 5 bases to trimming and J lost 2 bases, with 16 bases between them. Germline V gene data show CDR1 as LNHNV and CDR2 as YYDKDF (reference sequence).

This chain joins TRBV5-1 and TRBJ2-7; no clear D gene. CDR3 length equals 13 residues. V shed 2 bases and J shed 3 bases, with 9 bases lying between them. The germline CDR1 and CDR2 sequences are SGHRS and YFSETQ. The CDR3 DNA is TGCGCCAGCAGCTTTCAAGGAGACTACGAGCAGTACTTC. Translating it yields CASSFQGDYEQYF.

The chain uses TRBV28 and TRBJ1-2; TRBD1 matches at 10 bases. V lost 6 bases and J lost 7; bases outside the gene matches: 2. The CDR3 is 12 residues long. Per germline, CDR1 MDHEN and CDR2 SYDVKM. The CDR3 here is CASSDRGLGYTF. The CDR3 region has the DNA TGTGCCAGCAGCGACAGGGGGCTTGGCTACACCTTC.

The V call is TRBV11-2, the J call TRBJ1-1; no reliable D call. Germline V gives CDR1 SGHAT, CDR2 FQNNGV. CDR3 size: 13 residues. The V end was cut by 3 bases, the J end by 3 bases, with 8 bases between. The CDR3 region is CASSFTQYTEAFF. The CDR3 DNA sequence: TGTGCCAGCAGCTTTACACAATACACTGAAGCTTTCTTT.

In DNA, the CDR3 is TGTGCCAGCAGCCGGGACAGGTTAATAGGAGAGACCCAGTACTTC. Residues: CASSRDRLIGETQYF. The chain uses TRBV11-2 and TRBJ2-5; 8 bases line up with TRBD1. In germline, CDR1 is SGHAT, CDR2 FQNNGV. The CDR3 contains 15 residues. Unmatched junction bases numbered 9, after V lost 5 bases and J lost 4 bases.

The chain recombines TRBV6-5 with TRBJ1-2; D remains unclear. CDR1 is MNHEY, CDR2 SVGAGI, per germline. V was cut by 5 bases and J by 0 bases, with 13 bases left in between. CDR3 length equals 15 residues. The CDR3 region is CASSRITQTNYGYTF. In DNA form, the CDR3 reads TGTGCCAGCAGTCGTATAACCCAGACTAACTATGGCTACACCTTC.

The V gene is TRBV10-1, the J gene TRBJ2-7; D is uncertain. Germline V gene data show CDR1 as WNHNN and CDR2 as SYGVQD (reference sequence). CDR3 length: 16 amino acids. With 1 base removed from V and 4 bases from J, the gap between germline ends came to 17 bases. Here the CDR3 DNA reads TGCGCCAGCAGTGAGTTCGGGTTTCCCTCCCCTTACGAGCAGTACTTC. Translated, it gives CASSEFGFPSPYEQYF.

This clone was observed a handful of times. V and J are TRBV29-1 and TRBJ1-1; TRBD1 might be the D (5 bases). Germline CDR1 SQVTM, CDR2 ANQGSEA. With 7 bases removed from V and 0 bases from J, the gap between germline ends came to 9 bases. This CDR3 spans 12 amino acids. CDR3 nucleotide sequence: TGCAGCGGCGGGGGGATGAACACTGAAGCTTTCTTT. As protein: CSGGGMNTEAFF.

The rearrangement joins TRBV29-1 to TRBJ2-3; TRBD2 matches at 8 bases. Germline CDR1 is SQVTM and CDR2 is ANQGSEA. V lost 5 bases to trimming and J lost 3 bases; unmatched junction nucleotides: 7. The CDR3 sequence is 14 residues long. The chain's CDR3 is CSVRRTSLTDTQYF. CDR3 coding DNA: TGCAGCGTTAGAAGGACTAGCCTGACAGATACGCAGTATTTT.

CDR3 loop: CASSLQVNEKLFF. The CDR3 nucleotides are TGCGCCAGCAGCTTGCAGGTTAATGAAAAACTGTTTTTT. V usage is TRBV5-1 and J usage is TRBJ1-4; D remains unclear. The ends were cut back, 1 base at V and 4 bases at J, with 5 bases in the middle. The CDR3 is 13 residues long. Germline CDR1 is SGHRS and CDR2 is YFSETQ.

On this clone: At one boundary the junction diverges from the germline segment, which might be a read error. This CDR3 is also generated by other DNA sequences in the sample. The J gene is TRBJ1-5, the V gene TRBV19; 8 nucleotides agree with TRBD1. The CDR3 runs to 15 residues. The germline gives CDR1 LNHDA, CDR2 SQIVND (reference sequence). The DNA for the CDR3 is TGTGCCAGTAGTGGCAGGACAGGGCTGAATCAACCCCAGCATTTT. The encoded protein is CASSGRTGLNQPQHF.

The V and J genes are TRBV27 and TRBJ2-7, with 10 bases matching TRBD2. In germline, CDR1 is MNHEY, CDR2 SMNVEV (reference sequence). The V gene end was trimmed by 9 bases and the J gene end by 0 bases; junction bases not matched to a gene: 2. The CDR3 sequence is 13 residues long. Here the CDR3 reads CASRTSGSYEQYF. The CDR3 DNA reads TGTGCCAGTCGGACTAGCGGCTCCTACGAGCAGTACTTC.